Presented here are 21 T cell receptor beta chains from one specimen sequenced in a study of spatial heterogeneity in lung cancer. This sample's time point: sample taken at primary tumor resection. Without sorting, whole RNA was sequenced from tumor, nontumor lung or frozen PBMC. Each CDR3 protein gets one entry after TCRdb re-called the 5' RACE reads with MiXCR. The data contain roughly 13,000 distinct CDR3 sequences, 9.5% to 13% of them seen just once; the ten biggest clones take up around 29%. Here the sequenced sample was PBMCs, taken at surgery. All receptors come from a male donor with early-stage non-small cell lung cancer.

The genes are TRBV12-3 or TRBV12-4 and TRBJ2-1, with a tentative D call TRBD2 (9 bases). V lost 6 bases and J lost 6, with 33 bases in between. There are 20 residues in the CDR3. The DNA of the CDR3 is TGTGCCAGCAGGGGGGCTGGGACAGGTCCTTGGCGGGAGGGCCTCAATGAGCAGTTCTTC. Translated, it gives CASRGAGTGPWREGLNEQFF.

This clonotype was seen a few times. The V and J genes are TRBV20-1 and TRBJ2-1, with 9 bases aligning to TRBD2. The V gene end was trimmed by 7 bases and the J gene end by 4 bases; junction bases not matched to a gene: 11. The CDR3 has 15 amino acids. Germline V gene lookup returns CDR1 DFQATT and CDR2 SNEGSKA (reference sequence). CDR3 sequence: CSVPTGTSRYNEQFF. The CDR3 DNA follows: TGCAGTGTTCCGACCGGGACTAGCAGATACAATGAGCAGTTCTTC.

This clonotype ranks as medium-sized. The V call is TRBV14, the J call TRBJ2-6, with 8 bases aligning to TRBD2. Germline CDR1 SGHDN, CDR2 FVKESK. The J segment lost 3 bases and the V segment lost 4 bases, leaving 5 bases of the junction unmatched. The CDR3 has 16 amino acids. The CDR3 sequence is CASSPRLAFGANVLTF. CDR3 in DNA: TGTGCCAGCAGCCCCCGACTAGCGTTTGGGGCCAACGTCCTGACTTTC.

This clonotype was seen repeatedly, ten times or more. The J gene is TRBJ2-1, the V gene TRBV14; 7 bases map to TRBD2. The CDR3 is 15 amino acids. Germline CDR1 is SGHDN and CDR2 is FVKESK. Losses at the gene ends were 4 bases for V and 3 bases for J; bases not matched to a gene: 6. The chain's CDR3 is CASSRTRGFYNEQFF. The CDR3 DNA is TGTGCCAGCAGCCGGACTAGAGGCTTCTACAATGAGCAGTTCTTC.

This clonotype occurred many times. This chain links TRBV7-2 with TRBJ2-1; D assignment may be TRBD1 or TRBD2 (5 bases each). This CDR3 comprises 14 residues. Germline-derived CDR1 and CDR2 are SGHTA and FQGNSA. The V end lost 4 bases, the J end lost 2 bases, and 9 bases lay between the germline ends. Written as DNA, the CDR3 is TGTGCCAGCAGCTCCCCGGGACCCTACAATGAGCAGTTCTTC. Encoded protein: CASSSPGPYNEQFF.

This clonotype showed up just a few times. This chain links TRBV7-9 with TRBJ2-2; 9 positions match TRBD1. Germline V gene sequence: CDR1 SEHNR, CDR2 FQNEAQ (reference sequence). This CDR3 is built from 15 residues. V gave up 2 bases and J gave up 3 bases; unmatched junction bases: 1. In DNA form, the CDR3 reads TGTGCCAGCAGCTTACGGGACAGGGACACCGGGGAGCTGTTTTTT. The encoded protein is CASSLRDRDTGELFF. The entire variable domain, with the rest obtained from reference TRBV7-9 and TRBJ2-2, is as follows: DTGVSQNPRHKITKRGQNVTFRCDPISEHNRLYWYRQTLGQGPEFLTYFQNEAQLEKSRLLSDRFSAERPKGSFSTLEIQRTEQGDSAMYLCASSLRDRDTGELFFGEGSRLTVL.

The table lists this clonotype with many counts. The J gene is TRBJ2-7, the V gene TRBV5-4; the D is unclear. Germline values: CDR1 SGHNT, CDR2 YYREEE (reference sequence). Trimming left V 0 bases short and J 0 bases short, with 7 bases between. This CDR3 region has 14 residues. CDR3 DNA sequence: TGTGCCAGCAGCTTGGCAGGAGCCTCCTACGAGCAGTACTTC. This codes for CASSLAGASYEQYF.

There are many counts of this clonotype. The rearrangement uses TRBV6-1 and TRBJ1-2; tentatively, D is TRBD1 (6 bases). Germline V CDR1 and CDR2: MNHNS, SASEGT. The CDR3 extends over 13 amino acids. V was trimmed by 9 bases and J by 6 bases, leaving 17 bases between them. CDR3 nucleotides: TGTGCCAGGTCGACAGGCCCAGCAGATGGCTACACCTTC. It specifies CARSTGPADGYTF.

This clonotype came up many times. In DNA form, the CDR3 reads TGTGCCAGCAGCTCGACTAGCGGGAGACCCACAGATACGCAGTATTTT. Protein: CASSSTSGRPTDTQYF. This chain links TRBV7-2 with TRBJ2-3; 12 bases align to TRBD2. CDR3 length: 16 residues. V lost 4 bases to trimming and J lost 2 bases; unmatched junction nucleotides: 4. Germline loops: CDR1 SGHTA, CDR2 FQGNSA. Together with reference TRBV7-2 and TRBJ2-3, the CDR3 gives the full variable domain: GAGVSQSPSNKVTEKGKDVELRCDPISGHTALYWYRQSLGQGLEFLIYFQGNSAPDKSGLPSDRFSAERTGGSVSTLTIQRTQQEDSAVYLCASSSTSGRPTDTQYFGPGTRLTVL.

As DNA, the CDR3 is TGTGCCAGCAGTTCCCGTGTTGCGGGAAGCACAGATACGCAGTATTTT. This gives the protein CASSSRVAGSTDTQYF. This chain uses TRBV12-3 or TRBV12-4 with TRBJ2-3; a weak D match, TRBD2 (6 bases). The V and J ends lost 4 bases and 0 bases respectively, with 14 bases between them. The CDR3 totals 16 residues.

By its share, this clonotype is medium-sized. The J gene is TRBJ2-1, the V gene TRBV11-2, with 8 bases fitting TRBD2. Germline lookup yields CDR1 SGHAT and CDR2 FQNNGV. After removal of 3 bases from V and 0 bases from J, the junction contained 4 bases not matched to a gene. The CDR3 runs 16 residues. The CDR3 nucleotides read TGTGCCAGCAGCTTTGTGAGCGGGAGCTCCTACAATGAGCAGTTCTTC. It is translated as CASSFVSGSSYNEQFF.

On this clonotype itself: A much bigger clone sits one base away, suggesting this may be a read error. The chain links TRBV28 to TRBJ2-7, with D perhaps TRBD1 (7 bases). The V gene lost 7 bases and the J gene lost 2 bases, with 12 bases spanning the gap. This CDR3 spans 13 amino acids. Germline V gene lookup returns CDR1 MDHEN and CDR2 SYDVKM. The DNA of the CDR3 is TGTGCCAGCATGTCCAGGGGGGCCTACGAGCAGTACTTC. Amino acid sequence: CASMSRGAYEQYF.

By share, this clonotype counts as medium-sized. The chain uses TRBV11-2 and TRBJ1-1, with 8 bases matching TRBD1. CDR3 length equals 16 residues. The J segment lost 4 bases and the V segment lost 2 bases, leaving 9 bases of the junction unmatched. Germline V gives CDR1 SGHAT, CDR2 FQNNGV. CDR3 sequence reads: CASSLRGQVGATEAFF. The CDR3 nucleotides are TGTGCCAGCAGCTTAAGGGGACAGGTCGGAGCCACTGAAGCTTTCTTT.

This clonotype ranks as medium-sized. The rearrangement joins TRBV15 to TRBJ1-6; D is possibly TRBD1 (5 bases). CDR1 is LNHNV and CDR2 is YYDKDF in the germline V gene (reference sequence). The CDR3 length is 14 residues. The V end was cut by 0 bases, the J end by 11 bases, with 11 bases between. The CDR3 here is CATSRERGRTPLHF. CDR3 coding DNA: TGTGCCACCAGCAGAGAAAGGGGAAGGACACCCCTCCACTTT.

This clonotype was detected ten times or more. The V call is TRBV12-3 or TRBV12-4, the J call TRBJ2-6; D might be TRBD1 or TRBD2, each matching 5 bases. The CDR3 totals 16 residues. Trimming removed 2 bases at V and 0 bases at J, with 8 bases between. CDR3 in amino acids: CASSLFGGSGANVLTF. The CDR3 DNA reads as TGTGCCAGCAGTTTATTTGGGGGCTCTGGGGCCAACGTCCTGACTTTC.

This clonotype was detected ten times or more. This chain connects TRBV5-6 to TRBJ2-7, with a tentative D call TRBD1 (6 bases). The germline V gene encodes CDR1 SGHDT and CDR2 YYEEEE. CDR3 length: 15 residues. V lost 0 bases and J 2 bases, leaving 12 bases between the germline ends. The CDR3 spells CASSLGPGAAYEQYF. The CDR3 coding sequence is TGTGCCAGCAGCTTGGGGCCAGGGGCCGCCTACGAGCAGTACTTC.

This clonotype came up many times. The chain combines TRBV11-2 with TRBJ2-7; D is unresolved. Germline V CDR1 and CDR2: SGHAT, FQNNGV. The CDR3 consists of 13 residues. The V and J ends lost 0 bases and 5 bases respectively, with 8 bases between them. CDR3 DNA: TGTGCCAGCAGCTTAGAGAGAGTGGACGAGCAGTACTTC. It yields the protein CASSLERVDEQYF.

This clonotype was recorded at least ten times. The gene calls are TRBV5-4 and TRBJ2-1, with 12 bases fitting TRBD2. Germline CDR1 and CDR2: SGHNT and YYREEE (reference sequence). V lost 2 bases to trimming and J lost 7 bases; unmatched junction nucleotides: 7. CDR3 length: 16 amino acids. The CDR3 loop reads CASSLARTSGTNEQFF. The DNA of the CDR3 is TGTGCCAGCAGCTTAGCCCGGACTAGCGGGACAAATGAGCAGTTCTTC.

In its sample, this clonotype was seen many times. This chain joins TRBV28 and TRBJ2-1; the match to TRBD2 covers 10 bases. Germline V lookup: CDR1 MDHEN, CDR2 SYDVKM. Trimming cost V 6 bases and J 6 bases; bases outside gene matches: 8. This CDR3 spans 15 amino acids. CDR3 loop: CASSVTSGAANEQFF. The CDR3 nucleotides are TGTGCCAGCAGCGTAACTAGCGGGGCCGCCAATGAGCAGTTCTTC.

By share, this clonotype ranks as medium-sized. The rearrangement links TRBV29-1 to TRBJ2-6, with 8 bases identical to TRBD1. V shed 6 bases, J shed 0 bases, and the junction held 4 bases outside the gene matches. The CDR3 sequence is 15 residues long. Germline CDR1 reads SQVTM; CDR2 reads ANQGSEA. The CDR3 reads CSVGQGNSGANVLTF. In DNA form, the CDR3 reads TGCAGCGTCGGACAGGGCAACTCTGGGGCCAACGTCCTGACTTTC. The full variable domain, with the rest looked up from reference TRBV29-1 and TRBJ2-6, is SAVISQKPSRDICQRGTSLTIQCQVDSQVTMMFWYRQQPGQSLTLIATANQGSEATYESGFVIDKFPISRPNLTFSTLTVSNMSPEDSSIYLCSVGQGNSGANVLTFGAGSRLTVL.

This clonotype was detected ten times or more. The chain uses TRBV28 and TRBJ1-5; tentative D call: TRBD1 (6 bases). With 6 bases removed from V and 4 bases from J, the gap between germline ends came to 19 bases. The germline V gene encodes CDR1 MDHEN and CDR2 SYDVKM. CDR3 length equals 16 residues. Written as DNA, the CDR3 is TGTGCCAGCAGCTACTTAGGGGGATTGAGTAATCAGCCCCAGCATTTT. Translation: CASSYLGGLSNQPQHF.